This T cell receptor (beta chain) derives from a study of T-cell memory formation after mild COVID-19 (dated by TCRdb to the early 2020s). Study-wide context: TCR sequence clusters from the two donors were largely donor specific. T-cell clones expanding and contracting after mild COVID-19 in a couple of donors were tracked by longitudinal TCRalpha and TCRbeta repertoire sequencing. The cohort was made up of two young adult volunteers, one female and one male, who were previously healthy. General findings and caveats noted by the study authors: SARS-CoV-2 specificity was not confirmed for the second-wave clones peaking on day 37. Contracting CD4+ clones turned up mainly in the CM and EM memory subsets, whereas EMRA was where CD8+ clones were enriched. The detection of some responding clones in pre-infection memory suggests that pre-existing cross-reactive memory T cells joined the SARS-CoV-2 response. The study covered only a couple of mild cases, and larger cohorts including severe cases with pre-infection samples were considered necessary. From day 15 to 85, contracting clones showed balanced CD4/CD8 phenotypes, whereas a second wave of clones that expanded from day 15 to 37 leaned towards CD4+.

This clonotype came up a few times. Its binding antigen is unknown. It has no much larger one-base neighbor in the sample; base qualities were not kept. PBMCs were isolated by Ficoll-Paque density gradient centrifugation. Sequencing used an Illumina NovaSeq 6000. Using 5'RACE with constant-segment primers, TCRalpha and TCRbeta cDNA libraries were constructed, with sample barcodes and unique molecular identifiers added in the process. RNA was extracted from every sample with Trizol reagent. Library amplification was performed in two PCR steps, and a second sample barcode and Illumina TruSeq adapters were introduced in the second step. The libraries were sequenced on an Illumina NovaSeq using 2 x 150 bp paired-end reads. Concerning the study's data processing: The reads were demultiplexed and collapsed into UMI-guided consensus sequences using migec v1.2.7. Using mixcr v2.1.11, the UMI consensuses were aligned to TRA and TRB V and J templates and assembled into clonotypes. Clonotypes were classified as expanded or contracted when called significant by both edgeR and NoisET, with noise models trained on biological replicates. For edgeR calls, the cutoffs were a false discovery rate-adjusted p below 0.01 and a log2 fold-change threshold of 1. As an exploratory analysis of dynamics, PCA with hierarchical clustering was applied to max-normalized trajectories of the 1000 most abundant clonotypes. The CD4 or CD8 phenotype of responding clones was assigned using the separately sequenced CD4+ and CD8+ repertoires. TCRdb passed the public sequencing reads through fastp at Q25 and MiXCR, retaining productive beta sequences. Each CDR3 protein gets just one entry, which takes the most common genes and DNA from the rows behind it. None of the V and J calls come from the authors' own analysis; TCRdb made them. The sample table holds about 160,000 distinct CDR3 sequences, of which roughly 30% were seen once. Of the sample, around 12% is held by the ten largest clones.

The junction shows trimming of 5 bases on V and 8 bases on J, and the gene matches do not reach 7 bases of it. As encoded in the germline V gene (reference sequence), CDR1 is PRHDT while CDR2 is FYEKMQ. The CDR3, from cysteine to phenylalanine, totals 15 residues. Only the CDR3 region is kept as DNA, spanning 45 bases read in frame from base 1. The chain was built from TRBV13 and TRBJ2-1; 12 bases in the junction line up with TRBD2. The sequenced sample was PBMCs or a T cell subset sorted from them (not recorded which). The origin of this receptor is an adult woman who had mild COVID-19 (a few samples of this study predate the infection). The sample titles of this study are shuffled in the database, so cell type and time point are left out; the donor was told from shared clones. The CDR3 protein: CASSAQLAGGDEQFF. The DNA sequence follows: TGTGCCAGCAGCGCCCAACTAGCGGGAGGCGATGAGCAGTTCTTC.